These 3 T cell receptor beta chains share one sample of origin, sequenced in a study of control samples from healthy donors and cancer patients. Method: immunoSEQ multiplex PCR; TCRdb's copy keeps in-frame clones and lacks some. The sample holds about 130,000 clones; about nine tenths are singletons and the top ten take over 2%. Sequenced: blood. Receptors were obtained from a woman in her 50s in good health.

The chain uses TRBV29-1 and TRBJ2-3, with D perhaps TRBD2 (5 bases). The V gene's germline CDR1 is SQVTM and CDR2 ANQGSEA. Trimming shortened V by 6 bases and J by 6 bases, and 16 bases separated the two germline ends. CDR3 size: 13 residues. In nucleotides, the CDR3 is TGCAGCGTAAAGAATAGCGTTTTCGATACGCAGTATTTT. Protein product: CSVKNSVFDTQYF.

V usage is TRBV5-1 and J usage is TRBJ1-4, with D perhaps TRBD1 (6 bases). Germline CDR1 is SGHRS and CDR2 is YFSETQ. V gave up 2 bases and J gave up 7 bases, with 12 bases separating them. The CDR3 runs 14 residues. The CDR3 here is CASSLRGLGEKLFF. The CDR3 bases are TGCGCCAGCAGCTTAAGGGGGTTGGGTGAAAAACTGTTTTTT.

The chain recombines TRBV28 with TRBJ1-5; TRBD1 matches at 7 bases. The germline V gene encodes CDR1 MDHEN and CDR2 SYDVKM. Trimming took 5 bases from V and 5 from J; bases not matched to a gene: 6. The CDR3 runs 14 residues. The CDR3 nucleotides are TGTGCCAGCAGTGTAGGACAGGAGGATCAGCCCCAGCATTTT. Translated: CASSVGQEDQPQHF.